The 27 T cell receptor beta chains reported below all come from one sample, sequenced in a study of Ad26.COV2.S vaccination and SARS-CoV-2 variants. This table comes from immunoSEQ multiplex PCR, and its TCRdb copy is limited to in-frame clones, with some not included. The sample carries roughly 420,000 clones, approximately 89% recorded once. This sample's treatment: over 15 received Ad26.COV2.S at low or high dose, single or two shots; 5 received placebo; per-sample allocation not given. Following the first vaccine or placebo injection, samples were taken on day 63. Here the sequenced sample was peripheral blood, taken in a trial of Ad26.COV2.S vaccine versus placebo. All receptors come from a person between 18 and 59 years old who received the Ad26.COV2.S COVID-19 vaccine or a placebo.

Concerning this clone itself: Other DNA sequences in this specimen translate into the identical CDR3. This rearrangement joins TRBV7-3 to TRBJ2-1; TRBD1 or TRBD2 may be the D gene (6 bases each). The CDR3 spans 15 residues. CDR1 is SGHTA and CDR2 is FQGTGA in the germline V gene. Deletions cut 1 base from V and 2 bases from J, with 9 bases between. This CDR3 reads CASSLIGGPYNEQFF. Written as DNA, the CDR3 is TGTGCCAGCAGCTTAATTGGGGGGCCCTACAATGAGCAGTTCTTC.

The chain has TRBV19 and TRBJ2-1, with D possibly matching TRBD2 (6 bases). Germline V gene lookup returns CDR1 LNHDA and CDR2 SQIVND (reference sequence). The ends were cut back, 9 bases at V and 4 bases at J, with 13 bases in the middle. The CDR3 consists of 13 residues. The CDR3 bases are TGTGCCAGCCGTCCAAGCGGGTACAATGAGCAGTTCTTC. Encoded protein: CASRPSGYNEQFF.

The chain combines TRBV5-1 with TRBJ1-2; TRBD1 aligns across 8 bases. Germline CDR1 is SGHRS and CDR2 is YFSETQ. V shed 3 bases and J 8 bases; nucleotides not matched to a gene: 9. The CDR3 is 14 amino acids. In DNA form, the CDR3 reads TGCGCCAGCAGCTGGGGGACAGGCCAGACGGGCTACACCTTC. This translates into CASSWGTGQTGYTF.

The gene calls are TRBV19 and TRBJ1-1; TRBD1 is a possible D gene (6 bases). This CDR3 spans 14 amino acids. CDR1 is LNHDA and CDR2 is SQIVND in the germline V gene (reference sequence). With 4 bases removed from V and 4 bases from J, the gap between germline ends came to 13 bases. For the CDR3, the DNA is TGTGCCAGTAGTAATTACGACAGGTCCACTGAAGCTTTCTTT. Amino acids: CASSNYDRSTEAFF.

To note about this clone: Its ends do not fully match the called genes, so a read error is possible. The chain employs TRBV28 and TRBJ2-7, with D possibly matching TRBD2 (6 bases). The CDR3 length is 12 residues. Per germline, CDR1 MDHEN and CDR2 SYDVKM. The CDR3, as DNA: TGTGCCAGCAGTTTATTCCTCGGGAGTTTCTCGTTC. The encoded protein is CASSLFLGSFSF.

Regarding this clone: The junction and the germline gene differ at one end; a read error may be behind it. V gene TRBV7-7 combines with J gene TRBJ2-3; the match to TRBD2 covers 10 bases. The CDR3 extends over 16 amino acids. Germline V gene lookup returns CDR1 SSHAT and CDR2 FNYEAQ (reference sequence). The CDR3 nucleotides read TGTGCTAGCAGCTTTGGTAGCGGGAGGTACACAGATACGCAGTATTTT. This sequence encodes CASSFGSGRYTDTQYF.

This chain uses TRBV9 with TRBJ1-3, with D possibly TRBD1 on 5 matching bases. This CDR3 has 14 residues. V was clipped by 5 bases and J by 2 bases, with 11 bases between them. CDR1 and CDR2 from the germline V gene are SGDLS and YYNGEE. The DNA for the CDR3 is TGTGCCAGCAGTGCGGGGGGTACTGGAAACACCATATATTTT. Protein sequence: CASSAGGTGNTIYF.

The V call is TRBV5-1, the J call TRBJ2-1; D remains ambiguous. The CDR3 is 13 amino acids. The germline CDR1 and CDR2 sequences are SGHRS and YFSETQ. V dropped 7 bases and J dropped 5 bases, with 13 bases sitting between them. The CDR3 bases are TGCGCCAGCTCCAGCATCCCTCACAATGAGCAGTTCTTC. Translated: CASSSIPHNEQFF. The full variable domain, its missing parts supplied by reference TRBV5-1 and TRBJ2-1, is KAGVTQTPRYLIKTRGQQVTLSCSPISGHRSVSWYQQTPGQGLQFLFEYFSETQRNKGNFPGRFSGRQFSNSRSEMNVSTLELGDSALYLCASSSIPHNEQFFGPGTRLTVL.

This clone was observed once. This chain connects TRBV14 to TRBJ2-2, with 12 bases that match TRBD2. The CDR3 is 18 amino acids. Germline assignment: CDR1 SGHDN and CDR2 FVKESK. The J segment lost 3 bases and the V segment lost 2 bases, leaving 7 bases of the junction unmatched. In DNA, the CDR3 is TGTGCCAGCAGCCAAAGCCCACTAGCGGGAGGCGACACCGGGGAGCTGTTTTTT. Residues: CASSQSPLAGGDTGELFF.

The chain employs TRBV7-3 and TRBJ2-7; TRBD1 matches 10 bases. Germline V gives CDR1 SGHTA, CDR2 FQGTGA. This CDR3 has 12 residues. With 4 bases clipped from V and 6 bases from J, the junction kept 0 bases outside the gene matches. CDR3 protein: CASSWTGGEQYF. CDR3 DNA: TGTGCCAGCAGCTGGACAGGGGGCGAGCAGTACTTC.

This clone showed up just a few times. The chain recombines TRBV19 with TRBJ1-5; 8 bases are a match to TRBD1. V was pared by 3 bases and J by 9 bases, with 13 bases of the junction left unmatched. There are 16 residues in the CDR3. Germline V gives CDR1 LNHDA, CDR2 SQIVND (reference sequence). This CDR3 reads CASSIQGTGQWAPQHF. CDR3 DNA: TGTGCCAGTAGTATCCAGGGGACAGGTCAATGGGCGCCCCAGCATTTT.

V gene TRBV7-2 combines with J gene TRBJ2-7, with D unresolved. This CDR3 comprises 13 residues. CDR1 SGHTA and CDR2 FQGNSA come from the germline V gene. Trimming pared 1 base from V and 3 bases from J, leaving 7 bases between. The CDR3 spells CASSLDGIYEQYV. The CDR3 bases are TGTGCCAGCAGCTTAGATGGCATCTACGAGCAGTACGTC.

The chain recombines TRBV4-3 with TRBJ1-1; perhaps TRBD1 as D (5 bases). This CDR3 has 15 residues. The V and J ends lost 1 base and 7 bases respectively, with 16 bases between them. CDR1 and CDR2 from the germline V gene are LGHNA and YSLEER. CDR3 bases: TGCGCCAGCAGCCAAGGCCTGGGCGGGGGGGGTGAAGCTTTCTTT. It yields the protein CASSQGLGGGGEAFF.

Here the CDR3 reads CATSDLGSPLHF. The CDR3 DNA reads as TGTGCCACCAGTGACCTGGGTTCACCCCTCCACTTT. This chain links TRBV24-1 with TRBJ1-6; D gene ambiguous. The V gene lost 4 bases and the J gene lost 9 bases, with 6 bases spanning the gap. This CDR3 spans 12 amino acids. CDR1 is KGHDR, CDR2 SFDVKD, per germline.

J is TRBJ2-3 and V is TRBV5-1; TRBD2 might be the D (5 bases). Trimming took 1 base from V and 4 from J, leaving 16 bases between them. This CDR3 is built from 16 residues. Germline loops: CDR1 SGHRS, CDR2 YFSETQ. The DNA of the CDR3 is TGCGCCAGCAGCTTGAATCCGGGAATGCGTTCAGATACGCAGTATTTT. Its translation: CASSLNPGMRSDTQYF.

The rearrangement links TRBV4-1 to TRBJ2-7; maybe TRBD2 (6 bases). The V and J ends lost 8 bases and 3 bases respectively, with 23 bases between them. Germline CDR1 is MGHRA and CDR2 is YSYEKL. The length of the CDR3 is 16 residues. CDR3 coding DNA: TGCGCCAGCGGTAGGGGTCCCGAACGGACTAACTACGAGCAGTACTTC. It yields the protein CASGRGPERTNYEQYF.

Details on this clone: Other DNA sequences in the same sample also yield this CDR3. The chain joins TRBV4-3 to TRBJ1-2; the D gene is possibly TRBD1 (6 bases). The CDR3 spans 16 residues. Trimming pared 4 bases from V and 1 base from J, leaving 16 bases between. Germline V gene sequence: CDR1 LGHNA, CDR2 YSLEER. CDR3 DNA sequence: TGCGCCAGCAGCCCAAAGACAGGAGGGATTAACTATGGCTACACCTTC. Translating it yields CASSPKTGGINYGYTF.

The chain uses TRBV20-1 and TRBJ1-2; possible D gene TRBD1, 5 bases. This CDR3 has 11 amino acids. V was pared by 4 bases and J by 6 bases, with 9 bases between. Per germline, CDR1 DFQATT and CDR2 SNEGSKA (reference sequence). The CDR3 region has the DNA TGCAGTGCTAAGGTGGGACATGGCTACACCTTC. The encoded protein is CSAKVGHGYTF.

The chain joins TRBV6-2 or TRBV6-3 to TRBJ2-5; D could derive from TRBD1 or TRBD2 (5 bases each). The CDR3 extends over 15 amino acids. Trimming pared 2 bases from V and 4 bases from J, leaving 14 bases between. Looked up from germline, CDR1 is MNHEY and CDR2 is SVGEGT. The CDR3 is CASSYRGTSRETQYF. The CDR3 DNA sequence: TGTGCCAGCAGTTACCGAGGGACCTCCCGAGAGACCCAGTACTTC.

This rearrangement joins TRBV7-2 to TRBJ2-5; the D is unclear. This CDR3 has 15 residues. V was shortened by 0 bases and J by 0 bases, with 8 bases between the two germline ends. CDR1 and CDR2 (germline): SGHTA, FQGNSA. CDR3 sequence: CASSLAVGNQETQYF. In nucleotides, the CDR3 is TGTGCCAGCAGCTTAGCGGTGGGAAACCAAGAGACCCAGTACTTC.

This chain connects TRBV5-1 to TRBJ2-1; 7 positions match TRBD2. After removal of 0 bases from V and 8 bases from J, the junction contained 8 bases not matched to a gene. Germline V gene lookup returns CDR1 SGHRS and CDR2 YFSETQ. There are 15 residues in the CDR3. CDR3 bases: TGCGCCAGCAGCTTGGGTTTGGCGGGAGCGGATGAGCAGTTCTTC. Protein product: CASSLGLAGADEQFF.

The gene calls are TRBV28 and TRBJ1-2; the match to TRBD1 covers 7 bases. The CDR3 loop spans 15 amino acids. Germline CDR1 is MDHEN and CDR2 is SYDVKM. V was clipped by 1 base and J by 3 bases; unmatched bases: 5. Here the CDR3 reads CASSLYETGHYGYTF. The CDR3 DNA reads TGTGCCAGCAGTTTATATGAGACAGGGCACTATGGCTACACCTTC.

The rearrangement joins TRBV19 to TRBJ2-7; 8 bases align to TRBD1. The V gene end was trimmed by 11 bases and the J gene end by 1 base; junction bases not matched to a gene: 10. The CDR3 is 14 residues long. From germline, CDR1 is LNHDA and CDR2 SQIVND (reference sequence). CDR3 in amino acids: CARVDREFSYEQYV. The DNA for the CDR3 is TGTGCCCGGGTGGACAGGGAATTTTCCTACGAGCAGTACGTC.

In this sample, this clone turned up once. An end of the junction differs from the germline gene, which may be a read error. The V call is TRBV7-7, the J call TRBJ2-1; 9 nucleotides agree with TRBD2. This CDR3 region has 17 residues. CDR1 is SSHAT and CDR2 is FNYEAQ in the germline V gene (reference sequence). The CDR3 here is CASSWDPGTSNNHEQFF. CDR3 bases: TGTGCTAGCAGCTGGGACCCCGGGACTAGCAATAACCATGAGCAGTTCTTC.

A note on this clone: This specimen includes other DNA sequences encoding the same CDR3. The rearrangement links TRBV29-1 to TRBJ2-3; D is ambiguous. The V gene's germline CDR1 is SQVTM and CDR2 ANQGSEA. Trimming shortened V by 4 bases and J by 2 bases, and 7 bases separated the two germline ends. The CDR3 spans 12 residues. The DNA of the CDR3 is TGCAGCGTTGGGGCAGCCACAGATACGCAGTATTTT. It is translated as CSVGAATDTQYF.

This clone was detected a few times. The chain has TRBV4-3 and TRBJ2-1; TRBD2 matches at 10 bases. The CDR3 contains 16 residues. Germline lookup yields CDR1 LGHNA and CDR2 YSLEER. V was clipped by 0 bases and J by 5 bases; unmatched bases: 4. The CDR3 protein is CASSQDLAGGDNEQFF. The CDR3, as DNA: TGCGCCAGCAGCCAAGATTTAGCGGGAGGCGACAATGAGCAGTTCTTC.

The chain combines TRBV19 with TRBJ2-3, with D perhaps matching TRBD1 or TRBD2 (5 bases each). The germline V gene has CDR1 LNHDA and CDR2 SQIVND (reference sequence). V was clipped by 3 bases and J by 0 bases, with 10 bases between them. The CDR3 contains 15 residues. The CDR3: CASSIWGSSTDTQYF. The DNA of the CDR3 is TGTGCCAGTAGTATTTGGGGGTCGAGCACAGATACGCAGTATTTT.